The sequence of this T cell receptor beta chain was determined in a study of spatial heterogeneity in lung cancer. The V end was cut by 0 bases, the J end by 2 bases, with 13 bases between. Germline-derived CDR1 and CDR2 are DFQATT and SNEGSKA (reference sequence). The CDR3 totals 15 residues. TCRdb used MiXCR to reprocess the 5' RACE reads, holding one entry per CDR3 protein. The table has roughly 80,000 distinct CDR3 sequences, 8% seen once; the top ten hold 6.8%. The table lists this clonotype with a few counts. Time point given: sample taken at primary tumor resection. The donors comprised some 78 untreated early-stage non-small cell lung cancer patients. No cell sorting; template was whole RNA from tumor, lung tissue or PBMC.

This specimen consisted of PBMCs, obtained at surgery. The chain has TRBV20-1 and TRBJ1-2, with D perhaps matching TRBD1 (5 bases). The TCR sequence derives from a male donor with early-stage non-small cell lung cancer. The CDR3 region has the DNA TGCAGTGCTAGAGATGGAGGCAGGGAAAACTATGGCTACACCTTC. This translates into CSARDGGRENYGYTF.